The rows below give T cell receptor beta chains drawn from one sample of a study of beta chain features in type 1 diabetes. Sequenced by immunoSEQ multiplex PCR; TCRdb stores in-frame clones only, minus some. The sample holds around 250,000 clones, roughly an eighth seen once. The sequencing input was naive CD4+ T cells from blood. These receptors all come from a young man with type 1 diabetes. Each CDR3 is given with its conserved first and last residue. A D gene is named only where the DNA matches it firmly. The listing skips clone size in some rows; elsewhere it reads once, few, many or a size class.

.	TRBJ2-5	TRBD1	TRBV7-2	TGTGCCAGCAGCCGACAGGGGATAAGTGGGGAGACCCAGTACTTC	CASSRQGISGETQYF
.	TRBJ2-2	.	TRBV7-7	TGTGCTAGCAGCCAGACACAGCTGAACACCGGGGAGCTGTTTTTT	CASSQTQLNTGELFF
.	TRBJ2-3	TRBD1	TRBV7-9	TGTGCCAGCAGCTCCCGGGACAGGAAGCCAGATACGCAGTATTTT	CASSSRDRKPDTQYF
few	TRBJ2-5	.	TRBV7-2	TGTGCCAGCAGCTTAGGACGGGTCGGAGAGACCCAGTACTTC	CASSLGRVGETQYF
few	TRBJ2-7	.	TRBV2	TGTGCCAGCAGTTTTAGGCAGGGATACTACGAGCAGTACTTC	CASSFRQGYYEQYF
.	TRBJ2-1	.	TRBV7-6	TGTGCCAGCAGCTTAACAAGCTCCTACAATGAGCAGTTCTTC	CASSLTSSYNEQFF
.	TRBJ2-7	TRBD1	TRBV11-2	TGTGCCAGCAGCTCCTTCCGGGACAGGGGGCCCTACGAGCAGTACTTC	CASSSFRDRGPYEQYF
.	TRBJ1-4	.	TRBV7-9	TGTGCCAGCAGCTTAACGGAGTCGGCTAATGAAAAACTGTTTTTT	CASSLTESANEKLFF
.	TRBJ1-4	.	TRBV7-9	TGTGCCAGCAGCTTATCCTCAGGGGCAACTAATGAAAAACTGTTTTTT	CASSLSSGATNEKLFF
.	TRBJ1-2	.	TRBV7-9	TGTGCCAGCAGCCCAGGAGAACAACAGGGACATGGCTACACCTTC	CASSPGEQQGHGYTF
.	TRBJ2-2	.	TRBV27	TGTGCCAGCAGTTACCGCCCACAGAACACCGGGGAGCTGTTTTTT	CASSYRPQNTGELFF
few	TRBJ1-1	TRBD1	TRBV4-3	TGCGCCAGCAGCCAATCGACAGGGGGTCATGCTGAAGCTTTCTTT	CASSQSTGGHAEAFF
.	TRBJ2-5	.	TRBV5-1	TGCGCCAGCAGCTCTCACCCCGGTGAGACCCAGTACTTC	CASSSHPGETQYF
.	TRBJ2-1	.	TRBV2	TGTGCCAGCATTGAGCCTGGTGGGAGCTCTAGAAATGAGCAGTTCTTC	CASIEPGGSSRNEQFF
few	TRBJ2-5	TRBD1	TRBV5-1	TGCGCCAGCAGCTTGAGTATTCAGGCAGGGGGAATGGAGACCCAGTACTTC	CASSLSIQAGGMETQYF
.	TRBJ2-5	.	TRBV7-8	TGTGCCAGCAGCTTAGTTACAGACCAAGAGACCCAGTACTTC	CASSLVTDQETQYF
.	TRBJ1-4	.	TRBV7-3	TGTGCCAGCAGCCCCAGGATGAGTAATGAAAAACTGTTTTTT	CASSPRMSNEKLFF
few	TRBJ2-1	.	TRBV30	TGTGCCTGGAGCCGGGGGAGGATCACCTACAATGAGCAGTTCTTC	CAWSRGRITYNEQFF
few	TRBJ2-3	TRBD2	TRBV7-2	TGTGCCAGCAGCTTAGACCTAGCGGGCGGAGCTCAGGCGCAGTATTTT	CASSLDLAGGAQAQYF
.	TRBJ2-5	TRBD2	TRBV18	TGTGCCAGCTCACCACCGGGACTATCACAAGAGACCCAGTACTTC	CASSPPGLSQETQYF
few	TRBJ1-1	TRBD1	TRBV9	TGTGCCAGCAGCGTAGAAGGGACAGACACTGAAGCTTTCTTT	CASSVEGTDTEAFF
.	TRBJ1-2	TRBD1	TRBV14	TGTGCCAGCAGCCAAGACTGGCAGGGGGCATTGGGCTACACCTTC	CASSQDWQGALGYTF
.	TRBJ1-2	TRBD1	TRBV27	TGTGCCAGCAGTGGAATGGGGACAGGGGAGTATGGCTACACCTTC	CASSGMGTGEYGYTF
.	TRBJ2-1	TRBD2	TRBV9	TGTGCCAGCACGGGGGGTTTAGCGTTAAGGGAAAATGAGCAGTTCTTC	CASTGGLALRENEQFF
.	TRBJ2-1	TRBD2	TRBV15	TGTGCCACCAGACTGGGGGGGTCGTGGAATGAGCAGTTCTTC	CATRLGGSWNEQFF
.	TRBJ2-2	.	TRBV15	TGTGCCACCAGCAGAGGCCGGTACACCGGGGAGCTGTTTTTT	CATSRGRYTGELFF
.	TRBJ2-3	TRBD2	TRBV28	TGTGCCAGCAGTTCCTTAGCGGGAGGCGCAGATACGCAGTATTTT	CASSSLAGGADTQYF
.	TRBJ2-5	TRBD2	TRBV9	TGTGCCAGCAGCCCCAGCCCAAGCGCGGGAGTGGGAGAGACCCAGTACTTC	CASSPSPSAGVGETQYF
.	TRBJ2-3	TRBD2	TRBV19	TGTGCCGCAGGGCGGGAGGGCACAGATACGCAGTATTTT	CAAGREGTDTQYF
few	TRBJ1-5	.	TRBV19	TGTGCCAGTAGTCCCCAGGGAGGAAGGCGCAATCAGCCCCAGCATTTT	CASSPQGGRRNQPQHF
.	TRBJ2-2	.	TRBV2	TGTGCCAGCAGTGACGAGGGCGGAAAGGCCGGGGAGCTGTTTTTT	CASSDEGGKAGELFF
.	TRBJ1-3	.	TRBV9	TGTGCCAGCAGCGTAGTGGAGTCCTCTGGAAACACCATATATTTT	CASSVVESSGNTIYF
few	TRBJ2-7	.	TRBV28	TGTGCCACCTCCCCCTACTACGAGCAGTACTTC	CATSPYYEQYF
.	TRBJ2-1	.	TRBV7-8	TGTGCCAGCAGCTCGGTCTTCGATGAGCAGTTCTTC	CASSSVFDEQFF
.	TRBJ2-1	TRBD1	TRBV18	TGTGCCAGCTCATTGGGACAGGGGGAACAGGAGCAGTTCTTC	CASSLGQGEQEQFF
.	TRBJ2-7	.	TRBV28	TGTGCCAGCAGCGGTTCCTACGAGCAGTACTTC	CASSGSYEQYF
few	TRBJ2-3	.	TRBV27	TGTGCCAGCGGGGAGTTAGACAGGACAGATACGCAGTATTTT	CASGELDRTDTQYF
.	TRBJ2-7	TRBD1	TRBV18	TGTGCCAGCTCACCATCAGGACAGGGCTACGAGCAGTACTTC	CASSPSGQGYEQYF
few	TRBJ2-3	TRBD2	TRBV29-1	TGCAGCGTTGACCGCGCGGGAGCACTCCAAACTAGCACAGATACGCAGTATTTT	CSVDRAGALQTSTDTQYF
few	TRBJ1-4	.	TRBV5-4	TGTGCCAGCAGCCTCGACGGGGCGGGGAAAAAACTGTTTTTT	CASSLDGAGKKLFF
.	TRBJ2-2	TRBD1	TRBV7-9	TGTGCCAGCAGCCCGGGACAGGGGGCGAGCGCCGGGGAGCTGTTTTTT	CASSPGQGASAGELFF
.	TRBJ2-7	TRBD2	TRBV4-3	TGCGCCAGCAGCCAAGATATAGGGACTAGCGGCCGGAACTCCTACGAGCAGTACTTC	CASSQDIGTSGRNSYEQYF
.	TRBJ2-4	.	TRBV5-1	TGCGCCAGCAGCCAGTCGGCAGGGGCCAAAAACATTCAGTACTTC	CASSQSAGAKNIQYF
.	TRBJ2-7	.	TRBV21-1	TGTGCCAAAGGGACAGTACTCTACGAGCAGTACTTC	CAKGTVLYEQYF
.	TRBJ2-7	TRBD2	TRBV5-1	TGCGCCAGCAGCAACCCAGAGACTAGCCAAGAGCAGTACTTC	CASSNPETSQEQYF
.	TRBJ2-7	.	TRBV5-4	TGTGCCAGCAGCCCCACAGGGAACGAGCAGTACTTC	CASSPTGNEQYF
few	TRBJ2-3	TRBD2	TRBV6-5	TGTGCCAGCAGAAAACTAGCGGGTGTGGATACGCAGTATTTT	CASRKLAGVDTQYF